A selection of T cell receptor beta chains follows, all from one sample in a study of T cells in localized non-small cell lung cancer. Clones were sequenced by immunoSEQ multiplex PCR, and TCRdb holds only the in-frame ones, with some missing. Counted here are approximately 4,000 clones, around 25% occurring once; the ten biggest clones make up around 8.6%. Sequences were derived from lung tumor tissue, sampled before any cancer treatment. All receptors come from a woman between 35 and 70 years old with stage I lung adenocarcinoma. CDR3s include the opening cysteine and the closing phenylalanine or tryptophan. A D gene is named only where the DNA matches it firmly. Some rows have no size entry. The others give once, few or many, or a class for an expanded clone.

TGTGCCAGCAGCACAGGGGGCGGTGCAGAGACCCAGTACTTC,CASSTGGGAETQYF,14,medium-sized,TRBJ2-5,TRBV9,TRBD1
TGCGCCAGCAGCTTGGAATCGGGACCCAATCAGCCCCAGCATTTT,CASSLESGPNQPQHF,15,few,TRBJ1-5,TRBV5-1,NA
TGTGCCAGCAGCTCTCAGGGCGGAACTGAAGCTTTCTTT,CASSSQGGTEAFF,13,NA,TRBJ1-1,TRBV7-2,NA
TGCGCCAGCAGCCAATTCACCCTGGAGATCGGAAACACCATATATTTT,CASSQFTLEIGNTIYF,16,NA,TRBJ1-3,TRBV4-1,NA
TGTGCCAGCAGCGGCAGCGGGGGGGCCTTCGAGCAGTACTTC,CASSGSGGAFEQYF,14,many,TRBJ2-7,TRBV11-3,TRBD2
TGTGCCAGCAGTTATGGTACAGGTACTCAGCCCCAGCATTTT,CASSYGTGTQPQHF,14,few,TRBJ1-5,TRBV6-8,NA
TGTGCCAGCAGTCAAACGCCTAGCGGGAGGGATGAAGTCGTGCAGTTCTTC,CASSQTPSGRDEVVQFF,17,NA,TRBJ2-1,TRBV9,TRBD2
TGTGCCAGCACCAAAGAGGGAGGGTCGTTCTACGAGCAGTACTTC,CASTKEGGSFYEQYF,15,few,TRBJ2-7,TRBV11-3,TRBD2
TGTGCCAGCAGTTACTCGCCCAGTGTTGAGCAGTTCTTC,CASSYSPSVEQFF,13,large,TRBJ2-1,TRBV6-8,NA
TGCGCCAGCAGCTTGGCGGGGTGGAACACCATATATTTT,CASSLAGWNTIYF,13,few,TRBJ1-3,TRBV23-1,NA
TGCAGCGTTGAAGGACCGTCTGGTGGGCAGTACTTC,CSVEGPSGGQYF,12,NA,TRBJ2-7,TRBV29-1,NA
TGTGCCAGCAGATTGGGTAGGGGGGATAATGAAAAACTGTTTTTT,CASRLGRGDNEKLFF,15,few,TRBJ1-4,TRBV27,NA
TGTGCCAGCTCACCACCGTTGGGGGCAGCCTACACTGAAGCTTTCTTT,CASSPPLGAAYTEAFF,16,NA,TRBJ1-1,TRBV18,NA
TGTGCCAGCAGCTTCGCAGGGGTTAGCGCCGGGGAGCTGTTTTTT,CASSFAGVSAGELFF,15,few,TRBJ2-2,TRBV11-3,NA
TGTGCCAGTACCGTAGACTCAATTAGTACATATGAGCAGTTCTTC,CASTVDSISTYEQFF,15,NA,TRBJ2-1,TRBV19,NA
TGCGCCAGCAGCCACGGGAATTCACCCCTCCACTTT,CASSHGNSPLHF,12,NA,TRBJ1-6,TRBV4-1,NA
TGTGCCAGTAGTATGGGACGCACCGGGGAGCTGTTTTTT,CASSMGRTGELFF,13,few,TRBJ2-2,TRBV19,NA
TGTGCCAGCTCTCCGTACCAAGAGACCCAGTACTTC,CASSPYQETQYF,12,NA,TRBJ2-5,TRBV18,NA
TGTGCCATCAGGGACACTGGAAACACCATATATTTT,CAIRDTGNTIYF,12,few,TRBJ1-3,TRBV6-8,NA
TGTGCTAGTGTAGGGGGCCCGAGCTCCTACAATGAGCAGTTCTTC,CASVGGPSSYNEQFF,15,NA,TRBJ2-1,TRBV12-5,TRBD1
TGTGCCAGCAGTCCGTCCCAAGCCAAAAACATTCAGTACTTC,CASSPSQAKNIQYF,14,medium-sized,TRBJ2-4,TRBV6-8,NA
TGTGCCAGCAGCCCTAGCTCGGGACAGGTACCCCTCCACTTT,CASSPSSGQVPLHF,14,large,TRBJ1-6,TRBV9,TRBD1
TGTGCCAGTAGTACCCGGACAGGGACTGGAAACACCATATATTTT,CASSTRTGTGNTIYF,15,NA,TRBJ1-3,TRBV19,TRBD1
TGTGCCAGCAGCTTAGATCCAAGCGTAATCGGGGAGCTGTTTTTT,CASSLDPSVIGELFF,15,few,TRBJ2-2,TRBV11-3,NA
TGTGCCAGCAGTGAAGGTGGGGGAGGGACCCAGTACTTC,CASSEGGGGTQYF,13,few,TRBJ2-5,TRBV6-1,NA
TGTGCCAGTAGTCTTCGACAGGGGGCGAAAGGCCAGCCCCAGCATTTT,CASSLRQGAKGQPQHF,16,NA,TRBJ1-5,TRBV19,TRBD1
TGTGCCAGCTCACCACCGGGTCAGGTAGTTCGACGGGGGCACAATGAGCAGTTCTTC,CASSPPGQVVRRGHNEQFF,19,NA,TRBJ2-1,TRBV18,NA
TGTGCCACCAGCAGAGATCGGTCTAACTATGGCTACACCTTC,CATSRDRSNYGYTF,14,NA,TRBJ1-2,TRBV15,NA
TGTGCCAGTAGCCTCCCGGACGTCGGACTGTTTTTT,CASSLPDVGLFF,12,NA,TRBJ1-4,TRBV19,NA
TGTGCCAGCAGTCCGGACAGGGGAGGGCAGCCCCAGCATTTT,CASSPDRGGQPQHF,14,few,TRBJ1-5,TRBV6-8,TRBD1
TGTGCCAGCATGGAGAGGGGGGGCACAGATACGCAGTATTTT,CASMERGGTDTQYF,14,NA,TRBJ2-3,TRBV6-8,NA
TGTGCCAGCAGCGGGACAGGCTCCTACGAGCAGTACTTC,CASSGTGSYEQYF,13,NA,TRBJ2-7,TRBV2,TRBD1
TGCGCCAGCAGCGTATCCGGGGTCGACCCCATGAACACTGAAGCTTTCTTT,CASSVSGVDPMNTEAFF,17,NA,TRBJ1-1,TRBV5-1,NA